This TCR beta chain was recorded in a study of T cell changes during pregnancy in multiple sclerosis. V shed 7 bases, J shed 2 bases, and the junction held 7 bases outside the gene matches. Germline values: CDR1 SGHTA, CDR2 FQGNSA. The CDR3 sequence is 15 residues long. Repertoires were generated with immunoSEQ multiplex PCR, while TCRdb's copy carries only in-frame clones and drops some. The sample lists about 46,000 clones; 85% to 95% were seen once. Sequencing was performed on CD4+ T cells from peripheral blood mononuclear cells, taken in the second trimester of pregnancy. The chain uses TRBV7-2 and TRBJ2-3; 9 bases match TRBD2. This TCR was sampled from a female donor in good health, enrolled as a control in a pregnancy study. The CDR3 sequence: CASKERGALTDTQYF. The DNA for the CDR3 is TGTGCCAGCAAGGAGCGGGGGGCACTCACAGATACGCAGTATTTT.